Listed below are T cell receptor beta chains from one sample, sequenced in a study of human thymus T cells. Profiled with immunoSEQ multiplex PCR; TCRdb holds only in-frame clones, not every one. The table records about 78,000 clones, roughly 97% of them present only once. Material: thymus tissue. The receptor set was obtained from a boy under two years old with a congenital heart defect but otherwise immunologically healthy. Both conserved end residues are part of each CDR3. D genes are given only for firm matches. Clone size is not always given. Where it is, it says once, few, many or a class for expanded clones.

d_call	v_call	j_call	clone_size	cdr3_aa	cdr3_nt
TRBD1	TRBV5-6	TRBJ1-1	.	CASSLEVGQVWNTEAFF	TGTGCCAGCAGCTTGGAGGTCGGACAGGTCTGGAACACTGAAGCTTTCTTT
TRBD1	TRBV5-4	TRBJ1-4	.	CASSDITGGREKLFF	TGTGCCAGCAGCGATATAACAGGGGGGAGGGAAAAACTGTTTTTT
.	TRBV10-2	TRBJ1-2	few	CASSEWQNYGYTF	TGCGCCAGCAGTGAGTGGCAGAACTATGGCTACACCTTC
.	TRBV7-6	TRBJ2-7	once	CASSSRTNSYEQYF	TGTGCCAGCAGCTCCAGGACAAACTCCTACGAGCAGTACTTC
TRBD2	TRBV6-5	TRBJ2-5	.	CASSYWASGETQYF	TGTGCCAGCAGTTACTGGGCTAGCGGGGAGACCCAGTACTTC
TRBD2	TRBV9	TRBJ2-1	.	CASSEIAGDNYNEQFF	TGTGCCAGCAGCGAAATAGCGGGAGACAACTACAATGAGCAGTTCTTC
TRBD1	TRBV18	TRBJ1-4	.	CASSPPDRGNEKLFF	TGTGCCAGCTCACCACCGGACAGGGGTAATGAAAAACTGTTTTTT
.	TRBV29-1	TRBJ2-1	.	CSVGRDTASYNEQFF	TGCAGCGTGGGCCGGGACACTGCATCCTACAATGAGCAGTTCTTC
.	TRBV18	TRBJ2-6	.	CASSPTTASGANVLTF	TGTGCCAGCTCACCAACGACAGCCTCTGGGGCCAACGTCCTGACTTTC
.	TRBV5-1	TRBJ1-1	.	CASSQGNEAFF	TGCGCCAGCAGCCAAGGGAATGAAGCTTTCTTT
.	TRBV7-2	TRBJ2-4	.	CASSVVLPGLAKNIQYF	TGTGCCAGCAGCGTAGTCCTACCGGGACTAGCCAAAAACATTCAGTACTTC
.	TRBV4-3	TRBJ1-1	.	CASSQDGWGADTEAFF	TGCGCCAGCAGCCAAGATGGTTGGGGAGCGGACACTGAAGCTTTCTTT
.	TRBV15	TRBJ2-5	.	CATSTEETQYF	TGTGCCACCAGCACCGAAGAGACCCAGTACTTC
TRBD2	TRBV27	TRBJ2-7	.	CASSSTGTSGSSYEQYF	TGTGCCAGCAGTTCGACCGGGACTAGCGGGAGCTCCTACGAGCAGTACTTC
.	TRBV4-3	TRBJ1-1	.	CASSFNRGLPGTEAFF	TGCGCCAGCAGTTTCAATCGGGGGCTACCTGGCACTGAAGCTTTCTTT